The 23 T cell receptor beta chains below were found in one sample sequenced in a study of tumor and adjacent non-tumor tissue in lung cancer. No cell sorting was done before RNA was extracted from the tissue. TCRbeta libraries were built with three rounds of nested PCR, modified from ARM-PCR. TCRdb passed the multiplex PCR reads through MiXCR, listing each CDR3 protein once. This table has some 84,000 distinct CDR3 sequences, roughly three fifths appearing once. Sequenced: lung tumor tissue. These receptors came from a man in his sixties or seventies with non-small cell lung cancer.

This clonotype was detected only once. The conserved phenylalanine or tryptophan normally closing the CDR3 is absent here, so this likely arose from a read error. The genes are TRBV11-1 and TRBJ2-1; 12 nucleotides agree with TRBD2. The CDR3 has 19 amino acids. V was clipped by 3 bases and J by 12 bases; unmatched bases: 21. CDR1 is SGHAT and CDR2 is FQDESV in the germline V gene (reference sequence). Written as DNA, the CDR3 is TGTGCCAGCAGCTTCGCGGGGCAGATTTCTAGCGGGGGGGCGGGTGGGCAGTTCTTA. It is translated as CASSFAGQISSGGAGGQFL.

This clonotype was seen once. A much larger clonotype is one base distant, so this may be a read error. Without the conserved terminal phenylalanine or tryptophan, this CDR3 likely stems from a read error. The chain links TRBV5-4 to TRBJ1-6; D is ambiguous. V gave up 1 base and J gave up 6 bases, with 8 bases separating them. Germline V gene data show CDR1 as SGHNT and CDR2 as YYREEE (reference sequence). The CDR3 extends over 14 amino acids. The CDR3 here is CASSLSRTNSPLHL. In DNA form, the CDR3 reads TGTGCCAGCAGCTTGAGCCGGACTAATTCACCCCTCCACCTT.

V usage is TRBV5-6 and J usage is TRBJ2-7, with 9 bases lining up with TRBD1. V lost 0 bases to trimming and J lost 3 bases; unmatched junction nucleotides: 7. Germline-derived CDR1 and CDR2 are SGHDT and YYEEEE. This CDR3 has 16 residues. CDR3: CASSLGGDRVFYEQYF. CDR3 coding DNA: TGTGCCAGCAGCTTGGGAGGGGACAGGGTCTTCTACGAGCAGTACTTC.

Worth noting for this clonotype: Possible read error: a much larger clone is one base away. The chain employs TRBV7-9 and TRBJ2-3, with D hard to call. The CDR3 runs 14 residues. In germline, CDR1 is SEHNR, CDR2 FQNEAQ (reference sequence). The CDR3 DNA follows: TGTGCCAGCATCTTAGTGACCCTCTCGGATACGCAGTATTTT. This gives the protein CASILVTLSDTQYF. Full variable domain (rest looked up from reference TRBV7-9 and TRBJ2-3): DTGVSQNPRHKITKRGQNVTFRCDPISEHNRLYWYRQTLGQGPEFLTYFQNEAQLEKSRLLSDRFSAERPKGSFSTLEIQRTEQGDSAMYLCASILVTLSDTQYFGPGTRLTVL.

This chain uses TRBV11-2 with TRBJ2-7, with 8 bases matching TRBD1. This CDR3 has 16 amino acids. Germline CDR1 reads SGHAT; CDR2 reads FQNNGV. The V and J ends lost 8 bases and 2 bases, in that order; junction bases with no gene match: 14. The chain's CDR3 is CASSRHKDRAPYEQYF. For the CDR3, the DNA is TGTGCCAGCTCCCGACACAAGGACAGGGCACCCTACGAGCAGTACTTC.

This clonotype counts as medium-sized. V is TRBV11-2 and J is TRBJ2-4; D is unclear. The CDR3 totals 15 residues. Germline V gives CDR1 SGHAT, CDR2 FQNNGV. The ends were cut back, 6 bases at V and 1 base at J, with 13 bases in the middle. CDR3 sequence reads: CASRKNHGAKNIQYF. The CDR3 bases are TGTGCCAGCAGGAAAAACCATGGTGCCAAAAACATTCAGTACTTC. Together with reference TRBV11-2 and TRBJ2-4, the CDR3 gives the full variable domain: EAGVAQSPRYKIIEKRQSVAFWCNPISGHATLYWYQQILGQGPKLLIQFQNNGVVDDSQLPKDRFSAERLKGVDSTLKIQPAKLEDSAVYLCASRKNHGAKNIQYFGAGTRLSVL.

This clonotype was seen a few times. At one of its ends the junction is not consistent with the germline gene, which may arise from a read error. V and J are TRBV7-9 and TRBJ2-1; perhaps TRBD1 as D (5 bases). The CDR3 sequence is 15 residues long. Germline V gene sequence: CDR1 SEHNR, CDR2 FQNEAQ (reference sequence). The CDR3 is CASSLARGAYNELFF. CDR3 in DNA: TGTGCCAGCAGCTTAGCGCGTGGGGCTTACAATGAGCTGTTCTTC.

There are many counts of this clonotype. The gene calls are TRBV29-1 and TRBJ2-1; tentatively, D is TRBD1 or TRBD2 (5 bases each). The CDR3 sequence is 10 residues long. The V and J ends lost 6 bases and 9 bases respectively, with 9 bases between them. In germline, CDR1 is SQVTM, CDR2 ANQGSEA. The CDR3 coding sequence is TGCAGCGTGGGGGAGACTGAGCAGTTCTTC. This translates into CSVGETEQFF.

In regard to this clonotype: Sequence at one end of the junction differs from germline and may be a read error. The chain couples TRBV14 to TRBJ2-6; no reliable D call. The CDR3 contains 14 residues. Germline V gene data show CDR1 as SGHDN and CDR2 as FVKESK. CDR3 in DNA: TGTGCCAGCAGCCTAGCCTCTGGTGCCAACGTCCTGACCTTC. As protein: CASSLASGANVLTF.

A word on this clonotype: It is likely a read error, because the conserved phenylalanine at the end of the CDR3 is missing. The CDR3 sequence: CASSWGSTEAFI. The CDR3 region has the DNA TGCGCCAGCAGTTGGGGGTCGACTGAAGCTTTCATT. J is TRBJ1-1 and V is TRBV12-3 or TRBV12-4; the D gene is possibly TRBD1 (5 bases). The CDR3 totals 12 residues.

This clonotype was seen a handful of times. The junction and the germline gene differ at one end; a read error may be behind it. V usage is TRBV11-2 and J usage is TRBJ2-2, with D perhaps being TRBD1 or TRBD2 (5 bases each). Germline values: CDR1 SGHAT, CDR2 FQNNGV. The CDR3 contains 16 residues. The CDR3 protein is CVSSLPLTRGTGELFF. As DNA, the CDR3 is TGTGTCAGTAGCCTTCCTCTGACAAGGGGCACCGGGGAGCTATTTTTT.

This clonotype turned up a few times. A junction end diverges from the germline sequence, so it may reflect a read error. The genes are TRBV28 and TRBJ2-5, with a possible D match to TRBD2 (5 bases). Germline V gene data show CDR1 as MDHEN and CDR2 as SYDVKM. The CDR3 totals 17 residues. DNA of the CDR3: TGTGCCAGCAGCCCCTGGGTGGGTATCCGGGAAAGAGAGATCCAGTACTTC. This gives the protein CASSPWVGIREREIQYF.

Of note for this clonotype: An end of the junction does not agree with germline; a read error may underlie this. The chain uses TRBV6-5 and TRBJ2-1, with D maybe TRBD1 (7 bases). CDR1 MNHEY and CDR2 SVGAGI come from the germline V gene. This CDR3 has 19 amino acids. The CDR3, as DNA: TGTGCCAGTAGTTCGATTTGGGGTAGCAGGGGGGTATTTTACAATGAGCAGTCCTTC. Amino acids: CASSSIWGSRGVFYNEQSF.

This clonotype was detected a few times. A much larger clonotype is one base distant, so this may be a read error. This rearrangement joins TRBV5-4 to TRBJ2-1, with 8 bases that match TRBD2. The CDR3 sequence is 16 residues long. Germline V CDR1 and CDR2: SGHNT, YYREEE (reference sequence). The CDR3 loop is CASSGSGRSSYNEQLF. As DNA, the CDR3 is TGTGCCAGCAGCGGAAGCGGGAGAAGCTCCTACAATGAGCAGCTCTTC.

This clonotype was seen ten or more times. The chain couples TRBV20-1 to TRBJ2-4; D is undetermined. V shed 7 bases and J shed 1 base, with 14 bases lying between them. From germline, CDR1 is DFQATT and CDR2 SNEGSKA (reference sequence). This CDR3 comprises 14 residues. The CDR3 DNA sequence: TGCAGTGAAACGACCGCCGTTGCCAAAAACATTCAGTACTTC. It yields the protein CSETTAVAKNIQYF.

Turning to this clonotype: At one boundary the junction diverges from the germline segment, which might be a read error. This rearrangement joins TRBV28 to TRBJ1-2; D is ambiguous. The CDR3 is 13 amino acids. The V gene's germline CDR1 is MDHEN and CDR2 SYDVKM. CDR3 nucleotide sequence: TGTGTCAGCAGTCGGAGGCAACATAGGGGCTACACCTTC. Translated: CVSSRRQHRGYTF.

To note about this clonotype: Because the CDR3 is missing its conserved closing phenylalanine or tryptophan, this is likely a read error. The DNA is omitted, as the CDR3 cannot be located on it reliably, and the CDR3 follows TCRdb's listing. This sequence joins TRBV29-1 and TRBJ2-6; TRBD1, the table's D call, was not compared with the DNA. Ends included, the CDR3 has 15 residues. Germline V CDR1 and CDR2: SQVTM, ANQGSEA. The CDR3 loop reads CSVPGTAGWANVPTL.

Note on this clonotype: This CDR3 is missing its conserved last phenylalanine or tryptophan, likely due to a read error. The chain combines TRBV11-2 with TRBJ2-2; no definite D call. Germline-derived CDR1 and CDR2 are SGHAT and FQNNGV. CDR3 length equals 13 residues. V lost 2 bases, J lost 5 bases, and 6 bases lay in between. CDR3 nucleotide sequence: TGTGCCAGCAGCTTAAAAGGGACCGGGGAGCTGTTTTAT. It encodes CASSLKGTGELFY.

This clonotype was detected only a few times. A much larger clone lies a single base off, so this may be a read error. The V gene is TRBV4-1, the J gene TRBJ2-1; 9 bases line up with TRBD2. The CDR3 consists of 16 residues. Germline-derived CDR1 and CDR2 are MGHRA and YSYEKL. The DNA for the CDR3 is TGCGTCAGCAGCCAAGAGTGGCTAGCGGGGTATTATGAGCAGTTCTTC. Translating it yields CVSSQEWLAGYYEQFF.

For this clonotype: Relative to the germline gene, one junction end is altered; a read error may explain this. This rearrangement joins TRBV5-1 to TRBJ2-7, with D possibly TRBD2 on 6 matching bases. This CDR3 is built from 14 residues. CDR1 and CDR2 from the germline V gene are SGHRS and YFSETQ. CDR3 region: CASSASATAYEEYF. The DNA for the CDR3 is TGCGCCAGCTCGGCTAGCGCCACCGCCTACGAGGAGTACTTC.

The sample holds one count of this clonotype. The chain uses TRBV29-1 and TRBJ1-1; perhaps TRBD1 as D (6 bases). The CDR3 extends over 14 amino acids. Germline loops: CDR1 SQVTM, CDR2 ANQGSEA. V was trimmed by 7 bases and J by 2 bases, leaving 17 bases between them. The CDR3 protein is CSALWRTANTEAFF. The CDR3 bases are TGCAGCGCGCTCTGGAGGACAGCAAACACTGAAGCTTTCTTT.

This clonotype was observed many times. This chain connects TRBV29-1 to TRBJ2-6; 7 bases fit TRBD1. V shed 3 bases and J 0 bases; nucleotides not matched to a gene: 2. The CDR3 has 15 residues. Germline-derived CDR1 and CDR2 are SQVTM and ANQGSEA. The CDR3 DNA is TGCAGCGTTGATACAGGGGACTCTGGGGCCAACGTCCTGACTTTC. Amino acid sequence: CSVDTGDSGANVLTF.

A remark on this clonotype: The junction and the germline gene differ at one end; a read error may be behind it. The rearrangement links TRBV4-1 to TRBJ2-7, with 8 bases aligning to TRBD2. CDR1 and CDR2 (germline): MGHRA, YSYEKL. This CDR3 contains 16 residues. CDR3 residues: CASSQDRVAGYYEKYF. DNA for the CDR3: TGCGCCAGCAGTCAAGATCGGGTAGCGGGATACTACGAGAAGTACTTC.